The clone carrying this TCR beta chain came up a few times. The antigen is not known. This entry is derived from a study of T cell responses to AZD1222 COVID-19 vaccine. The study, taken as a whole, reports: The repertoires were collected only after the peak T cell response. White British ancestry dominated among donors, who included more females, and clonal diversity was possibly underestimated.

The CDR3 spans 13 residues. The germline V gene encodes CDR1 KGHSH and CDR2 LQKENI. The V gene lost 5 bases and the J gene lost 3 bases, with 8 bases spanning the gap. TCRdb's table, derived via immunoSEQ multiplex PCR, lists solely in-frame clones and lacks some. The sample includes around 100,000 clones, around 90% of them seen just once. The sequence came from an adult in good health. The sequencing here drew on peripheral blood, taken on day 0 of AZD1222 vaccination. The rearrangement joins TRBV18 to TRBJ1-5; TRBD1 is a possible D gene (6 bases). The CDR3 DNA follows: TGTGCCAGCTCAGAGGGGGACAATCAGCCCCAGCATTTT. Its protein is CASSEGDNQPQHF.